This T cell receptor (beta chain) appears in the sequencing data of a study of T cell changes during pregnancy in multiple sclerosis. Measured with immunoSEQ multiplex PCR; TCRdb has only the in-frame clones, and not every one. Counted here are approximately 48,000 clones, about nine tenths occurring once; the ten biggest clones make up roughly 3.2%. V was clipped by 4 bases and J by 0 bases; unmatched bases: 15. CDR1 and CDR2 from the germline V gene are SGDLS and YYNGEE. This CDR3 has 20 residues. The source of this sequence is a female donor with multiple sclerosis, enrolled in a pregnancy study. V and J are TRBV9 and TRBJ2-1; 11 nucleotides agree with TRBD2. This material consisted of CD8+ T cells from peripheral blood mononuclear cells, taken before pregnancy. Here the CDR3 reads CASSPRSVAGGPASYNEQFF. The DNA of the CDR3 is TGTGCCAGCAGCCCCAGGTCGGTAGCGGGGGGGCCGGCCTCCTACAATGAGCAGTTCTTC.